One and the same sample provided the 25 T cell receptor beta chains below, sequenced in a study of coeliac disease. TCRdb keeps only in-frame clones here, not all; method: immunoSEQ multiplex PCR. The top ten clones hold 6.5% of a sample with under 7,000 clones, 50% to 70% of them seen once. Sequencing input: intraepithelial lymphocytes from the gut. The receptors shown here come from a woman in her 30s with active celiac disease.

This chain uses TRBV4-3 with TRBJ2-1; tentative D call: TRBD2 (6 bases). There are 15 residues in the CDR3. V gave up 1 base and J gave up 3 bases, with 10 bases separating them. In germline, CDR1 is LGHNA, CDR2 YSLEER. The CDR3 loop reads CASSQGLVIYNEQFF. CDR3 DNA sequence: TGCGCCAGCAGCCAAGGACTAGTGATCTACAATGAGCAGTTCTTC.

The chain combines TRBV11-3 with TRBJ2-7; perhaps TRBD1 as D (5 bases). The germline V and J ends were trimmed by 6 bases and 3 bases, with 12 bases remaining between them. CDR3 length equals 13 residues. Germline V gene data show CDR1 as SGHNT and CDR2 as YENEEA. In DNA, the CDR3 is TGTGCCAGCAGTCACAGGCAGGACTACGAGCAGTACTTC. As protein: CASSHRQDYEQYF.

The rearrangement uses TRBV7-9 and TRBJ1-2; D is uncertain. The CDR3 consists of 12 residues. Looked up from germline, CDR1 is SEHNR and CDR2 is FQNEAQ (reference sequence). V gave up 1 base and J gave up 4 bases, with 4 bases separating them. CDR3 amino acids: CASSLDSYGYTF. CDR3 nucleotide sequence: TGTGCCAGCAGCTTAGACAGCTATGGCTACACCTTC.

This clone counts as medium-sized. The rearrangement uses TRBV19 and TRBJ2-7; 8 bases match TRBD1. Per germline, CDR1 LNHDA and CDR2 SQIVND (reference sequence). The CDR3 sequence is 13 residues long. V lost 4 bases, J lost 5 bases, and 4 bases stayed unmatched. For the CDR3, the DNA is TGTGCCAGTAGTAGGCAGGGGGCAGACGAGCAGTACTTC. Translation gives CASSRQGADEQYF.

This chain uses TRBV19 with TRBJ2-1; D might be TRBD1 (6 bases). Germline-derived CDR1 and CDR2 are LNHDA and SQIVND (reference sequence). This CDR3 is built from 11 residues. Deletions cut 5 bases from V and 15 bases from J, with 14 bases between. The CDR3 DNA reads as TGTGCCAGTAGTGACCGGGACATCCGGTTCTTC. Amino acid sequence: CASSDRDIRFF.

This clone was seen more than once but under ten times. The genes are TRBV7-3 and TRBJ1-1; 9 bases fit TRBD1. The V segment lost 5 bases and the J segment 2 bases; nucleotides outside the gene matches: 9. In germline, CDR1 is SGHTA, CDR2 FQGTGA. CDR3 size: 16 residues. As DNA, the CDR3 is TGTGCCAGCAGCCCTACAGGGGGCTATCTAAACACTGAAGCTTTCTTT. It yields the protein CASSPTGGYLNTEAFF.

The CDR3 DNA follows: TGTGCCAGCAGCTTAGGGGTTTCGGGGCAAGAGACCCAGTACTTC. It is translated as CASSLGVSGQETQYF. The chain combines TRBV7-9 with TRBJ2-5, with D possibly matching TRBD2 (5 bases). The CDR3 spans 15 residues. CDR1 and CDR2 (germline): SEHNR, FQNEAQ (reference sequence). The V and J ends lost 1 base and 2 bases respectively, with 11 bases between them.

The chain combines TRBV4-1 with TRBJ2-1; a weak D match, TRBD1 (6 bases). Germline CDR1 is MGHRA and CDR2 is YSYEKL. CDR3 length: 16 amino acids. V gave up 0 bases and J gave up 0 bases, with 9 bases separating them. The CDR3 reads CASSQEDSSSYNEQFF. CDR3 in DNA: TGCGCCAGCAGCCAAGAGGACAGTAGCTCCTACAATGAGCAGTTCTTC.

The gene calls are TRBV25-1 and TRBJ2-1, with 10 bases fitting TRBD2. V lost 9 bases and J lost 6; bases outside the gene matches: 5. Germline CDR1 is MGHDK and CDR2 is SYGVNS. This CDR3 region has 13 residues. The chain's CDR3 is CASLAGARNEQFF. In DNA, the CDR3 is TGTGCCAGTCTAGCGGGGGCTCGCAATGAGCAGTTCTTC.

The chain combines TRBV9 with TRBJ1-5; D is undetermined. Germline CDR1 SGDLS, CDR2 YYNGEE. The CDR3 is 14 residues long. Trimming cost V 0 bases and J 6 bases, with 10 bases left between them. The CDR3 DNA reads TGTGCCAGCAGCGTAGGAGGGAGCGGTCAGCCCCAGCATTTT. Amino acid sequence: CASSVGGSGQPQHF.

The CDR3 sequence: CASSLGPGQGYEQYF. The CDR3 DNA reads as TGTGCCAGCAGCTTAGGTCCGGGACAGGGCTACGAGCAGTACTTC. The genes are TRBV7-8 and TRBJ2-7; 9 bases map to TRBD1. The germline CDR1 and CDR2 sequences are SGHVS and FQNEAQ. V lost 1 base and J lost 3; bases outside the gene matches: 4. This CDR3 has 15 residues.

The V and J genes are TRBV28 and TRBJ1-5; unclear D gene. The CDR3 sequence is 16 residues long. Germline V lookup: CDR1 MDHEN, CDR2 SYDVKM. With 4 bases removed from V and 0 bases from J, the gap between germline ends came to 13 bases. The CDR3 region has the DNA TGTGCCAGCAGTTCCTACATGCGGTATAGCAATCAGCCCCAGCATTTT. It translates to CASSSYMRYSNQPQHF.

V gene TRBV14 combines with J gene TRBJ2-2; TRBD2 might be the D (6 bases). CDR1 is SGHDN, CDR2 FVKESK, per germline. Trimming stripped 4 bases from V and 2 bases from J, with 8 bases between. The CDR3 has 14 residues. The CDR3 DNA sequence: TGTGCCAGCAGCCTGGGGGGTAACACCGGGGAGCTGTTTTTT. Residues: CASSLGGNTGELFF. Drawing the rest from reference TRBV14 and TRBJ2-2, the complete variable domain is EAGVTQFPSHSVIEKGQTVTLRCDPISGHDNLYWYRRVMGKEIKFLLHFVKESKQDESGMPNNRFLAERTGGTYSTLKVQPAELEDSGVYFCASSLGGNTGELFFGEGSRLTVL.

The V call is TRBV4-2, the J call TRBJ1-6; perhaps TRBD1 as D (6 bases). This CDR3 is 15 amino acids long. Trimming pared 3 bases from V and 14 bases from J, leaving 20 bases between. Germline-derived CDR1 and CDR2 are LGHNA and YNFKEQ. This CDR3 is CASSHTQGPKGTLHF. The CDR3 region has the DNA TGTGCCAGCAGCCACACCCAGGGGCCCAAGGGCACCCTCCACTTT.

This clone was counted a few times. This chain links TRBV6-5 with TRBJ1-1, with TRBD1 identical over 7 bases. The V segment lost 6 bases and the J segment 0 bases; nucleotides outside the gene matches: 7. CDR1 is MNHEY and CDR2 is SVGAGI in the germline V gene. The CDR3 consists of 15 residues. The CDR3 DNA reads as TGTGCCAGCAGCTTTAACAGGGGAATGAACACTGAAGCTTTCTTT. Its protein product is CASSFNRGMNTEAFF.

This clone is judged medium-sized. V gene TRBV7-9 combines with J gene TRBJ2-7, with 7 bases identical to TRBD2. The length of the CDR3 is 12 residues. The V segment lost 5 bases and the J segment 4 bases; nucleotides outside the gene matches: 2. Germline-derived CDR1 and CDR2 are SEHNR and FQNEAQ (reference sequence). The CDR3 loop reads CASSPGGYEQYF. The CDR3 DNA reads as TGTGCCAGCAGCCCGGGGGGATACGAGCAGTACTTC.

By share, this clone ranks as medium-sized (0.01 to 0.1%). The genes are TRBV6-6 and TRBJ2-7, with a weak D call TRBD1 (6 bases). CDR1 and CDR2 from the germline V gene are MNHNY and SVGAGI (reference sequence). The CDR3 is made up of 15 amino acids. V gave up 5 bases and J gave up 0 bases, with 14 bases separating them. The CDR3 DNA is TGTGCCAGCAGTCCGGATCAGGGGAGCTCCTACGAGCAGTACTTC. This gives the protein CASSPDQGSSYEQYF.

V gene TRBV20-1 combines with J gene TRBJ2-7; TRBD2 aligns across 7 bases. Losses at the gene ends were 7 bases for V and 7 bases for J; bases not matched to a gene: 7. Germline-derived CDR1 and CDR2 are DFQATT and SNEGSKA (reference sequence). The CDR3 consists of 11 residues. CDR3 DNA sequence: TGCAGTGTACGGGGGGTGTGGGAGCAGTACTTC. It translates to CSVRGVWEQYF.

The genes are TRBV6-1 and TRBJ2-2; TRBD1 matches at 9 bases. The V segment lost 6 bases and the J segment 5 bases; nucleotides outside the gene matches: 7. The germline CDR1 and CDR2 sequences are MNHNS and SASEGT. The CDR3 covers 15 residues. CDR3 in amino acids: CASRSGTGFTGELFF. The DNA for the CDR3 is TGTGCCAGCAGATCCGGGACAGGGTTTACCGGGGAGCTGTTTTTT.

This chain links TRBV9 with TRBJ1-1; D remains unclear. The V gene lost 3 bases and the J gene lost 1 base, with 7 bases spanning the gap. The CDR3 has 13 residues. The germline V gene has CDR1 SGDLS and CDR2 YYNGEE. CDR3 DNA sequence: TGTGCCAGCAGCGCCGACTGGAACACTGAAGCTTTCTTT. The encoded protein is CASSADWNTEAFF.

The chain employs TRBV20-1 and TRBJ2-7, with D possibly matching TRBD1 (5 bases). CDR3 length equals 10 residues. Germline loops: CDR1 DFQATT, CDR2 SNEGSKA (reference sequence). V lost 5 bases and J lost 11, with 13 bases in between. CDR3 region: CSADQGSEYF. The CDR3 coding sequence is TGCAGTGCTGATCAGGGTTCAGAGTACTTC.

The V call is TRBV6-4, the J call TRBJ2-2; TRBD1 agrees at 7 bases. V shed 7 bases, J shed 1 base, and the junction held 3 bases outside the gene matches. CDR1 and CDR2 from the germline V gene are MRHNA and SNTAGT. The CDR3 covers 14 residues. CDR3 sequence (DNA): TGTGCCAGCAAGGGACAGTTGAACACCGGGGAGCTGTTTTTT. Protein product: CASKGQLNTGELFF.

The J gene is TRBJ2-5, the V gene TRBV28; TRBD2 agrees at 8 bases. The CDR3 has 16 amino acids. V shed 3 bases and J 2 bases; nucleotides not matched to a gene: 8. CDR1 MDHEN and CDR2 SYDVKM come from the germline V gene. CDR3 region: CASSFSRLAIQETQYF. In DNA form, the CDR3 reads TGTGCCAGCAGTTTTTCACGACTAGCGATACAAGAGACCCAGTACTTC.

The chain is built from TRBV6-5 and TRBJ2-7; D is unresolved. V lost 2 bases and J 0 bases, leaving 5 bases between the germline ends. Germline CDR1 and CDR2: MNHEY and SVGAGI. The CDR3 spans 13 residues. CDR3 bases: TGTGCCAGCAGTTACGGGCTCTCCTACGAGCAGTACTTC. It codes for CASSYGLSYEQYF.

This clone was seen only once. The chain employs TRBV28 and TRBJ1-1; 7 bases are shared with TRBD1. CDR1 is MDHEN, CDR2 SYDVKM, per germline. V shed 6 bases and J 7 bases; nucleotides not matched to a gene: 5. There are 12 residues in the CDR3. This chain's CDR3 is CASSSQGFEAFF. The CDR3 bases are TGTGCCAGCAGCTCACAGGGGTTTGAAGCTTTCTTT. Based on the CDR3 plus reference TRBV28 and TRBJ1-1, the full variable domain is DVKVTQSSRYLVKRTGEKVFLECVQDMDHENMFWYRQDPGLGLRLIYFSYDVKMKEKGDIPEGYSVSREKKERFSLILESASTNQTSMYLCASSSQGFEAFFGQGTRLTVV.